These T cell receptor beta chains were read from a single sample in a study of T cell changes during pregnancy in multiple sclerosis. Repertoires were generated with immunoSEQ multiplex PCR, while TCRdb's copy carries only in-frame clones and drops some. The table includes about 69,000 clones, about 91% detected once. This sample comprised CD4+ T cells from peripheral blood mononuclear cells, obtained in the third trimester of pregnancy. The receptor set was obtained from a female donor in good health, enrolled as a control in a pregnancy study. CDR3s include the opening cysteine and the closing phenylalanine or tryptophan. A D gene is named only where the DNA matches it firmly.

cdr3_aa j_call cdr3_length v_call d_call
CASSSGQGADTQYF TRBJ2-3 14 TRBV5-1 TRBD1
CASSDGTAYGFYNSPLHF TRBJ1-6 18 TRBV6-1 TRBD1
CAVRVLGSYEQYF TRBJ2-7 13 TRBV10-3 .
CAGAGDVNQPQHF TRBJ1-5 13 TRBV19 .
CASNALAGGDTDTQYF TRBJ2-3 16 TRBV19 TRBD2
CASSERNQGSETQYF TRBJ2-5 15 TRBV2 .
CAWRMGQASPLHF TRBJ1-6 13 TRBV30 .
CASSLVGLAGGGSETQYF TRBJ2-5 18 TRBV7-6 TRBD2
CASSLGQGSNSPLHF TRBJ1-6 15 TRBV7-6 TRBD1
CASSENRGRVGEKLFF TRBJ1-4 16 TRBV6-1 TRBD1
CAGQDTYEQYF TRBJ2-7 11 TRBV5-5 .
CASSLDTLYNEQFF TRBJ2-1 14 TRBV7-9 .
CASRYRGKTEAFF TRBJ1-1 13 TRBV6-5 TRBD1
CASTSVDRNYGYTF TRBJ1-2 14 TRBV27 .
CASSLKGVTGELFF TRBJ2-2 14 TRBV7-3 .
CASSPRGADQPQHF TRBJ1-5 14 TRBV19 .
CASSVSLAGENEQFF TRBJ2-1 15 TRBV25-1 TRBD2
CASSQDRRDRGAEAFF TRBJ1-1 16 TRBV4-3 TRBD1
CASSPTGQGASYEQYF TRBJ2-7 16 TRBV5-1 TRBD1
CASSEETSGGCTDTQYF TRBJ2-3 17 TRBV10-1 TRBD2
CAWSVHRVFRDRAQEDGYTF TRBJ1-2 20 TRBV30 TRBD1
CASSFRRTESTGKSPLHF TRBJ1-6 18 TRBV13 .
CASSLGGSNYGYTF TRBJ1-2 14 TRBV6-6 .
CASSLLSSNQPQHF TRBJ1-5 14 TRBV5-6 .
CASSQSLIVFRQVDNSPLHF TRBJ1-6 20 TRBV4-2 .
CASSLAFSTEAFF TRBJ1-1 13 TRBV7-8 .
CASSETVGRYNEQFF TRBJ2-1 15 TRBV2 .
CASSSIMGARAFF TRBJ1-1 13 TRBV13 .
CASSWAGGSPYEQYF TRBJ2-7 15 TRBV5-4 .